The present entry profiles one T cell receptor beta chain with its context. This clone occurred a few times. There is no known antigen for this receptor. There are no base qualities to consult, and no much larger clone falls within one base. The data belong to a study of metastatic and nonmetastatic thyroid tumors (dated by TCRdb to the early 2020s). For the wider study: The researchers compared repertoires between peripheral blood samples and tumor or nodule tissue samples from patients with malignant or benign thyroid disease.

Trimming takes 8 bases from V and 3 bases from J, and the germline ends sit 7 bases apart. As encoded in the germline V gene (reference sequence), CDR1 is MNHEY while CDR2 is SMNVEV. The CDR3 runs 11 amino acids, cysteine and phenylalanine included. Only the CDR3 region is kept as DNA, spanning 33 bases read in frame from base 1. Results and caveats for the whole study, not just this receptor: In both blood and tumor samples, TCR beta diversity was reported to be significantly higher in malignant tumors than in benign nodules.

No treatment had been received by any patient before thyroid surgery. Using T-cell receptor beta sequencing, the researchers looked back retrospectively at clinical samples from patients, gathered between the early 2010s and the late 2010s. The library relied on PCR. For sequencing, an Illumina HiSeq 4000 was employed. The TCR beta-chain CDR3 region of each patient was profiled by high-throughput sequencing. On the study's bioinformatics: The researchers built a classifier to tell apart papillary thyroid cancer patients with distant metastasis, based on CDR3 differences among clinicopathological groups. The Shannon index was used to measure repertoire diversity, and the Morisita-Horn index was used to measure how similar tumor and blood repertoires were. The public reads were run again by TCRdb, first through fastp at Q25 and then through MiXCR, and only productive beta chains were kept. The V and J calls and clone size are TCRdb's, not the authors'. For this sample the table gives 15,000 to 25,000 clones, of which around 25% were detected only once. The ten most abundant clones make up around 3.3% of the sample.

The sequenced material came from blood. In this chain, TRBV27 is recombined with TRBJ1-2; a confident D gene designation cannot be given. The clonotype originates from a male donor with papillary thyroid cancer or a benign thyroid nodule (not recorded which). Some clones in this sample may be carry-over from other donors' samples. The CDR3 region: CASGTDYGYTF. The DNA is TGTGCCAGCGGAACCGACTATGGCTACACCTTC.